These 17 T cell receptor beta chains share one sample of origin, sequenced in a study of blood T cell repertoires in COVID-19. Sequenced by immunoSEQ multiplex PCR; TCRdb stores in-frame clones only, minus some. The data show approximately 240,000 clones, around 90% seen once. The sequencing input was peripheral blood. Receptor source: a man aged 30 to 45 with COVID-19, enrolled during active disease.

The chain uses TRBV4-1 and TRBJ2-5; tentatively, D is TRBD1 (5 bases). The V end lost 8 bases, the J end lost 5 bases, and 15 bases lay between the germline ends. Germline CDR1 is MGHRA and CDR2 is YSYEKL. The CDR3 covers 13 residues. The DNA of the CDR3 is TGCGCCAGCGGCTGGGGCTTGGGGGAGACCCAGTACTTC. It encodes CASGWGLGETQYF.

The V call is TRBV11-2, the J call TRBJ1-1; TRBD1 matches 11 bases. The junction had 5 bases not matched to a gene; V was cut back by 4 bases and J by 1 base. This CDR3 region has 16 residues. Germline lookup yields CDR1 SGHAT and CDR2 FQNNGV. As DNA, the CDR3 is TGTGCCAGCAGCTCCTGGACAGGGGGCGGGAACACTGAAGCTTTCTTT. It is translated as CASSSWTGGGNTEAFF.

The genes are TRBV5-1 and TRBJ2-2, with TRBD1 matching 7 bases. The CDR3 extends over 15 amino acids. V lost 5 bases and J lost 1; bases outside the gene matches: 5. Germline V lookup: CDR1 SGHRS, CDR2 YFSETQ. In nucleotides, the CDR3 is TGCGCCAGCAGTCGGGACAGCAAGAACACCGGGGAGCTGTTTTTT. Its protein product is CASSRDSKNTGELFF.

The chain couples TRBV19 to TRBJ2-3, with a tentative D call TRBD1 (5 bases). Trimming left V 6 bases short and J 0 bases short, with 16 bases between. From germline, CDR1 is LNHDA and CDR2 SQIVND (reference sequence). This CDR3 spans 16 amino acids. CDR3 bases: TGTGCCAGTAGCCCCAGGAATGGACAAAGCACAGATACGCAGTATTTT. It translates to CASSPRNGQSTDTQYF.

The V gene is TRBV2, the J gene TRBJ1-5; TRBD1 aligns across 9 bases. The CDR3 totals 14 residues. The germline V gene encodes CDR1 SNHLY and CDR2 FYNNEI. The V segment lost 4 bases and the J segment 10 bases; nucleotides outside the gene matches: 8. Here the CDR3 DNA reads TGTGCCAGCAGTGCGGACAGGGGCCTAGGCCCCCAGCATTTT. Its protein is CASSADRGLGPQHF.

The CDR3 spells CATSVQGSGELFF. The CDR3 nucleotides read TGTGCCACCAGTGTACAGGGATCCGGGGAGCTGTTTTTT. V is TRBV24-1 and J is TRBJ2-2, with D perhaps TRBD1 (6 bases). Looked up from germline, CDR1 is KGHDR and CDR2 is SFDVKD. The CDR3 is made up of 13 amino acids. V dropped 5 bases and J dropped 6 bases, with 9 bases sitting between them.

The chain couples TRBV19 to TRBJ2-1; TRBD2 matches 9 bases. CDR1 and CDR2 (germline): LNHDA, SQIVND (reference sequence). The CDR3 sequence is 17 residues long. J gave up 4 bases and V 0 bases, and 7 bases lay outside the gene matches. CDR3 protein: CASSIDARLAGYNEQFF. The CDR3 DNA follows: TGTGCCAGTAGTATAGATGCCCGGCTAGCGGGGTACAATGAGCAGTTCTTC.

The genes are TRBV7-6 and TRBJ1-1; D is perhaps TRBD1 (6 bases). From germline, CDR1 is SGHVS and CDR2 FNYEAQ. The ends were cut back, 4 bases at V and 0 bases at J, with 21 bases in the middle. The CDR3 runs to 18 residues. The chain's CDR3 is CASSSPFLGGEMNTEAFF. The CDR3 DNA follows: TGTGCCAGCAGCTCTCCATTCCTAGGGGGAGAAATGAACACTGAAGCTTTCTTT.

The chain uses TRBV5-1 and TRBJ1-2; unclear D gene. V dropped 0 bases and J dropped 3 bases, with 6 bases sitting between them. The CDR3 covers 13 residues. Germline V lookup: CDR1 SGHRS, CDR2 YFSETQ. DNA of the CDR3: TGCGCCAGCAGCTTGGAACAGCACTATGGCTACACCTTC. Its protein is CASSLEQHYGYTF.

J is TRBJ2-3 and V is TRBV3-1 (or the pseudogene TRBV3-2); 9 nucleotides agree with TRBD2. This CDR3 has 17 amino acids. The trim removed 1 base at V and 3 bases at J, leaving 8 bases unmatched. CDR1 is LGHDT and CDR2 is YNNKEL in the germline V gene (reference sequence). CDR3 loop: CASSQGGGVFATDTQYF. The CDR3 nucleotides are TGTGCCAGCAGCCAAGGCGGGGGGGTCTTCGCTACAGATACGCAGTATTTT.

The chain has TRBV11-2 and TRBJ2-7; 8 bases line up with TRBD2. V shed 6 bases and J 2 bases; nucleotides not matched to a gene: 3. The germline V gene encodes CDR1 SGHAT and CDR2 FQNNGV. The CDR3 covers 13 residues. DNA of the CDR3: TGTGCCAGCAGTTTTAGCGGGGCCTACGAGCAGTACTTC. Translated: CASSFSGAYEQYF.

The CDR3 region is CATSAGGDLYEQYF. In DNA, the CDR3 is TGTGCCACGTCGGCAGGGGGCGATTTATACGAGCAGTACTTC. This rearrangement joins TRBV10-3 to TRBJ2-7; 8 bases agree with TRBD1. V shed 10 bases, J shed 4 bases, and the junction held 12 bases outside the gene matches. This CDR3 has 14 amino acids. The germline V gene encodes CDR1 ENHRY and CDR2 SYGVKD.

This clone was picked up a small number of times. J is TRBJ1-2 and V is TRBV4-1; 10 bases match TRBD1. V lost 2 bases, J lost 6 bases, and 18 bases stayed unmatched. The CDR3 spans 19 residues. The germline CDR1 and CDR2 sequences are MGHRA and YSYEKL. CDR3 loop: CASSQRVGSLIGTGDGYTF. As DNA, the CDR3 is TGCGCCAGCAGCCAACGAGTCGGATCGCTAATCGGGACAGGGGATGGCTACACCTTC.

This chain connects TRBV30 to TRBJ1-3; 7 positions agree with TRBD1. The CDR3 extends over 15 amino acids. Germline lookup yields CDR1 GTSNPN and CDR2 SVGIG (reference sequence). Germline trimming cut 2 bases from V and 7 bases from J; bases unmatched to any gene: 11. The CDR3 DNA reads TGTGCCTGGAGTCTCCACCCCGACAGGGTGAACACCATATATTTT. It codes for CAWSLHPDRVNTIYF.

This chain links TRBV4-1 with TRBJ2-2, with D possibly being TRBD2 (5 bases). Germline CDR1 is MGHRA and CDR2 is YSYEKL. This CDR3 has 17 amino acids. Between the trimmed V and J ends, which lost 0 bases and 0 bases, there was a span of 11 bases. The CDR3 sequence: CASSQDSLAANTGELFF. CDR3 DNA sequence: TGCGCCAGCAGCCAAGATTCCCTAGCCGCGAACACCGGGGAGCTGTTTTTT.

The V gene is TRBV29-1, the J gene TRBJ2-7; 7 bases fit TRBD1. V trimming: 5 bases; J trimming: 0 bases; junction bases outside the gene matches: 4. Germline-derived CDR1 and CDR2 are SQVTM and ANQGSEA. This CDR3 comprises 13 residues. CDR3 coding DNA: TGCAGCGTTAGCCAGGGGGTCTCCTACGAGCAGTACTTC. Translation gives CSVSQGVSYEQYF.

This chain links TRBV28 with TRBJ1-5; D perhaps matches TRBD1 (5 bases). Germline V gene lookup returns CDR1 MDHEN and CDR2 SYDVKM. The germline V and J ends were trimmed by 5 bases and 7 bases, with 9 bases remaining between them. This CDR3 has 12 residues. The CDR3 region has the DNA TGTGCCAGCAGTACCCGACAGCAGCCCCAGCATTTT. Translating gives CASSTRQQPQHF. Drawing the rest from reference TRBV28 and TRBJ1-5, the complete variable domain is DVKVTQSSRYLVKRTGEKVFLECVQDMDHENMFWYRQDPGLGLRLIYFSYDVKMKEKGDIPEGYSVSREKKERFSLILESASTNQTSMYLCASSTRQQPQHFGDGTRLSIL.